This T cell receptor beta chain was identified during a study of beta chain features in type 1 diabetes. In the case of this clone: The antigen remains undetermined.

Sequenced material consisted of expressed TCRB transcripts (all of the isolated RNA was reverse transcribed). Sequenced by immunoSEQ multiplex PCR; TCRdb stores in-frame clones only, minus some. The sample gives about 180,000 clones, about 7.9% of which show up once; approximately 0.54% is in the top ten. Overall study results and limits: A closer apparent resemblance between naive, central memory and Treg TCRB repertoires was seen in patients than in healthy donors. Across all four CD4+ subsets, people with type 1 diabetes showed modestly shorter TCRB CDR3s.

V lost 9 bases and J lost 6; bases outside the gene matches: 7. The CDR3 runs to 14 residues. Germline V gives CDR1 LNHDA, CDR2 SQIVND (reference sequence). Naive, central memory, regulatory and stem cell-like memory cells within the CD4+ compartment were sorted using CD45RO/CCR7/CD25/CD127/CD95/CD27. The sequence was obtained from a man between 18 and 35 years old with type 1 diabetes. The chain couples TRBV19 to TRBJ1-5; TRBD1 aligns across 11 bases. What was sequenced was central memory CD4+ T cells from blood. This chain's CDR3 is CASLGQGAFQPQHF. The CDR3 DNA is TGTGCCAGCTTAGGACAGGGGGCTTTTCAGCCCCAGCATTTT.